This T cell receptor (beta chain) was profiled in a study of T cell repertoires in cytomegalovirus infection. Study summary: The study used recently identified HLA-C-restricted and well-studied HLA-B-restricted CMV epitopes. Signatures in public TCR beta sequences pointed to both CMV infection and matching HLA type.

TCRdb fed the reads into MiXCR, producing one record per CDR3 protein. The profile shows around 750,000 distinct CDR3 sequences, 30% to 35% of them singletons. Overall study results and limits: Across the ex vivo response, the dominant clonotypes were HLA-C-restricted CMV-specific TCR beta clonotypes. Adding up the frequency of public TCR beta families identified people who carried CMV plus the relevant HLA.

V shed 5 bases and J 2 bases; nucleotides not matched to a gene: 12. The germline CDR1 and CDR2 sequences are SGHVS and FNYEAQ. The CDR3 sequence is 17 residues long. This clonotype was seen repeatedly, ten times or more. The antigen remains undetermined. The sample was cultured CD8+ T cells from PBMCs, taken from culture after CMV antigen stimulation. V gene TRBV7-6 combines with J gene TRBJ2-3, with 8 positions matching TRBD2. The receptor was isolated from a human donor in good health (CMV status not recorded). Some clones in this sample may be carry-over from other donors' samples. Here the CDR3 reads CASSQWSGGNPTDTQYF. CDR3 nucleotide sequence: TGTGCCAGCAGCCAATGGAGCGGGGGCAACCCCACAGATACGCAGTATTTT.